The 21 T cell receptor beta chains below all came from one sample that was sequenced in a study of blood T cell repertoires in COVID-19. Generated by immunoSEQ multiplex PCR, the TCRdb table keeps only in-frame clones and is missing some. The table shows roughly 87,000 clones, with about 87% occurring only once. Sequenced sample: peripheral blood. All receptors derive from a man aged 35-49 years with acute or convalescent COVID-19.

The V gene is TRBV7-9, the J gene TRBJ1-5; no clear D gene. Germline values: CDR1 SEHNR, CDR2 FQNEAQ (reference sequence). The CDR3 contains 14 residues. With 1 base removed from V and 0 bases from J, the gap between germline ends came to 4 bases. This CDR3 reads CASSLDSSNQPQHF. CDR3 nucleotide sequence: TGTGCCAGCAGCTTAGACAGTAGCAATCAGCCCCAGCATTTT.

The chain is built from TRBV4-2 and TRBJ1-2; maybe TRBD1 (6 bases). CDR1 and CDR2 (germline): LGHNA, YNFKEQ. This CDR3 is 15 amino acids long. Trimming pared 3 bases from V and 3 bases from J, leaving 14 bases between. CDR3 sequence reads: CASSHGGPGHYGYTF. Written as DNA, the CDR3 is TGTGCCAGCAGCCATGGGGGCCCAGGCCACTATGGCTACACCTTC.

The chain is built from TRBV30 and TRBJ1-5; D gene ambiguous. In germline, CDR1 is GTSNPN, CDR2 SVGIG (reference sequence). The germline V and J ends were trimmed by 5 bases and 4 bases, with 12 bases remaining between them. CDR3 length equals 13 residues. This chain's CDR3 is CAWGIGLNQPQHF. Written as DNA, the CDR3 is TGTGCCTGGGGTATCGGTCTAAATCAGCCCCAGCATTTT.

The chain combines TRBV2 with TRBJ1-5; a weak D match, TRBD1 (5 bases). V lost 8 bases and J lost 4, with 15 bases in between. The CDR3 consists of 14 residues. Germline V gene lookup returns CDR1 SNHLY and CDR2 FYNNEI. In nucleotides, the CDR3 is TGTGCCAGCTCGGTGGCAGGGTCAAATCAGCCCCAGCATTTT. The encoded protein is CASSVAGSNQPQHF.

By share of the sample, this clone is medium-sized. The V gene is TRBV5-4, the J gene TRBJ2-3, with a possible D match to TRBD1 (6 bases). Germline CDR1 reads SGHNT; CDR2 reads YYREEE (reference sequence). Trimming removed 0 bases from V and 2 bases from J, with 13 bases in between. The length of the CDR3 is 16 residues. The CDR3 bases are TGTGCCAGCAGCTTGGAGGGGGACCTATCCACAGATACGCAGTATTTT. Its translation is CASSLEGDLSTDTQYF.

This chain uses TRBV3-1 (or the pseudogene TRBV3-2) with TRBJ2-7; 9 bases match TRBD1. The CDR3 consists of 15 residues. The germline V gene encodes CDR1 LGHDT and CDR2 YNNKEL (reference sequence). The trim removed 4 bases at V and 4 bases at J, leaving 8 bases unmatched. CDR3 bases: TGTGCCAGCAGCCGCGGGACAGGGATAAGGTACGAGCAGTACTTC. It is translated as CASSRGTGIRYEQYF.

This chain joins TRBV7-9 and TRBJ2-3; TRBD2 agrees at 10 bases. The CDR3 has 15 residues. CDR1 is SEHNR, CDR2 FQNEAQ, per germline (reference sequence). The V gene end was trimmed by 3 bases and the J gene end by 2 bases; junction bases not matched to a gene: 2. This CDR3 is CASSFLAGATDTQYF. Written as DNA, the CDR3 is TGTGCCAGCAGCTTCCTAGCGGGAGCCACAGATACGCAGTATTTT.

The chain has TRBV30 and TRBJ2-7, with D possibly being TRBD1 (6 bases). Germline V gene lookup returns CDR1 GTSNPN and CDR2 SVGIG (reference sequence). This CDR3 region has 12 residues. The V and J ends lost 0 bases and 6 bases respectively, with 9 bases between them. Here the CDR3 DNA reads TGTGCCTGGAGTGTAAGGGGGTCCGAGCAGTACTTC. It encodes CAWSVRGSEQYF.

V is TRBV10-3 and J is TRBJ1-1; D is perhaps TRBD1 (6 bases). This CDR3 contains 16 residues. The V gene's germline CDR1 is ENHRY and CDR2 SYGVKD. V was clipped by 0 bases and J by 1 base, with 12 bases between them. This CDR3 reads CAISESDRGGNTEAFF. The DNA of the CDR3 is TGTGCCATCAGTGAGTCGGACAGAGGGGGGAACACTGAAGCTTTCTTT.

Many counts were recorded for this clone. V gene TRBV5-8 combines with J gene TRBJ2-7, with D possibly being TRBD1 (8 bases). The CDR3 length is 16 residues. Germline values: CDR1 SGHTS, CDR2 YDEGEE. V was clipped by 0 bases and J by 3 bases, with 16 bases between them. CDR3 bases: TGTGCCAGCAGCTTGGAAACAGGGGGGGGAGGCTACGAGCAGTACTTC. It translates to CASSLETGGGGYEQYF.

The chain joins TRBV6-9 to TRBJ2-5; D gene unclear. The V gene lost 0 bases and the J gene lost 2 bases, with 7 bases spanning the gap. CDR3 size: 14 residues. CDR1 and CDR2 from the germline V gene are MNHGY and SVAAGI. CDR3: CASSYSGLQETQYF. CDR3 coding DNA: TGTGCCAGCAGTTATTCCGGGTTACAAGAGACCCAGTACTTC.

This chain links TRBV2 with TRBJ2-3; TRBD2 might be the D (6 bases). V was shortened by 11 bases and J by 5 bases, with 20 bases between the two germline ends. CDR1 SNHLY and CDR2 FYNNEI come from the germline V gene. This CDR3 region has 14 residues. In DNA form, the CDR3 reads TGTGCCGGCCTGGCGGCGGGAATAGTAGATACGCAGTATTTT. Its translation: CAGLAAGIVDTQYF.

DNA of the CDR3: TGTGCCAGTACCACGGGACAGGGAAGTACCTATGGCTACACCTTC. Protein sequence: CASTTGQGSTYGYTF. The chain combines TRBV19 with TRBJ1-2; 9 bases line up with TRBD1. The V gene end was trimmed by 7 bases and the J gene end by 4 bases; junction bases not matched to a gene: 10. Germline V gene lookup returns CDR1 LNHDA and CDR2 SQIVND (reference sequence). The CDR3 extends over 15 amino acids.

In DNA, the CDR3 is TGTGCCAGCAGCTTAACCGGGGGAAACCAGTTCTTC. It yields the protein CASSLTGGNQFF. The J gene is TRBJ2-1, the V gene TRBV7-3, with a weak D call TRBD2 (6 bases). The CDR3 has 12 amino acids. Germline V gene lookup returns CDR1 SGHTA and CDR2 FQGTGA. Trimming shortened V by 0 bases and J by 13 bases, and 10 bases separated the two germline ends.

This clone was seen only a few times. The chain combines TRBV4-3 with TRBJ1-3; D is unclear. Germline assignment: CDR1 LGHNA and CDR2 YSLEER. The CDR3 covers 15 residues. V was trimmed by 1 base and J by 3 bases, leaving 10 bases between them. DNA for the CDR3: TGCGCCAGCAGCCAAGGGAGGTTTGGTGGAAACACCATATATTTT. It encodes CASSQGRFGGNTIYF.

The V and J genes are TRBV3-1 (or the pseudogene TRBV3-2) and TRBJ1-1; perhaps TRBD1 as D (6 bases). Looked up from germline, CDR1 is LGHDT and CDR2 is YNNKEL (reference sequence). The CDR3 runs 13 residues. Trimming removed 1 base from V and 7 bases from J, with 10 bases in between. The CDR3 loop reads CASSQGTAVEAFF. In DNA, the CDR3 is TGTGCCAGCAGCCAAGGGACAGCAGTTGAAGCTTTCTTT.

The chain carries TRBV3-1 (or the pseudogene TRBV3-2) and TRBJ2-1; the match to TRBD2 covers 9 bases. The CDR3 is 18 amino acids. V dropped 1 base and J dropped 5; count of bases not matched to a gene: 12. Germline CDR1 and CDR2: LGHDT and YNNKEL (reference sequence). CDR3 protein: CASSQVPTAGGIHNEQFF. The CDR3 coding sequence is TGTGCCAGCAGCCAAGTCCCCACAGCGGGGGGAATTCACAATGAGCAGTTCTTC.

This chain connects TRBV30 to TRBJ2-2; TRBD2 might be the D (6 bases). Trimming removed 0 bases at V and 4 bases at J, with 9 bases between. Germline CDR1 reads GTSNPN; CDR2 reads SVGIG (reference sequence). The length of the CDR3 is 14 residues. CDR3 nucleotides: TGTGCCTGGAGTGTACGGGGGTTCACCGGGGAGCTGTTTTTT. This gives the protein CAWSVRGFTGELFF.

This sequence joins TRBV30 and TRBJ1-1, with D unclear. Trimming stripped 3 bases from V and 0 bases from J, with 17 bases between. The CDR3 is made up of 16 amino acids. Germline V lookup: CDR1 GTSNPN, CDR2 SVGIG (reference sequence). The CDR3 reads CAWSPLPRTVNTEAFF. The CDR3 DNA follows: TGTGCCTGGAGCCCCCTCCCTCGGACTGTGAACACTGAAGCTTTCTTT.

The chain recombines TRBV30 with TRBJ2-2; no definite D call. Germline CDR1 and CDR2: GTSNPN and SVGIG (reference sequence). V gave up 0 bases and J gave up 2 bases, with 10 bases separating them. The CDR3 consists of 15 residues. Written as DNA, the CDR3 is TGTGCCTGGAGTGTAGTCCAGGTTAACACCGGGGAGCTGTTTTTT. Translated: CAWSVVQVNTGELFF.

The chain recombines TRBV24-1 with TRBJ2-3; D is uncertain. Looked up from germline, CDR1 is KGHDR and CDR2 is SFDVKD. Trimming cost V 3 bases and J 10 bases, with 10 bases left between them. The CDR3 spans 12 residues. CDR3 bases: TGTGCCACCAGTGATGGGCCTCGTCCGCAGTATTTT. It encodes CATSDGPRPQYF.